The clone carrying this TCR beta chain was counted at least ten times. Antigen specificity is unknown. These data come from a study of Graves' ophthalmopathy and Graves' hyperthyroidism. Study information: Peripheral blood was gathered at the point of initial diagnosis, before any treatment started.

Notes on the study in general: The model achieved 70.59% sensitivity and 72% to 85% specificity for ophthalmopathy progression.

Per the germline V gene, CDR1 is MDHEN and CDR2 is SYDVKM. CDR3 length: 16 amino acids. V shed 10 bases, J shed 8 bases, and the junction held 20 bases outside the gene matches. With a duration under 3 months, ophthalmopathy in the donors showed moderate-to-severe activity, CAS ≥3 and NOSPECS ≥4. An approximately 9.4 ml volume of fresh peripheral blood provided the PBMCs. RNA transcripts served as template for amplifying TCR beta CDR3 sequences. HTBI primers primed a first-round RT-PCR, and a second-round multiplex PCR followed. Each CDR3 protein gets one entry after TCRdb re-called the multiplex PCR reads with MiXCR. The sample consists of around 400,000 distinct CDR3 sequences, approximately 20% of them appearing once.

The sequence derives from a young woman with Graves' ophthalmopathy. The sample was peripheral blood. This chain links TRBV28 with TRBJ1-2; 9 positions match TRBD1. The CDR3 reads CATSVRPGQGSGGYTF. CDR3 DNA: TGTGCCACCTCTGTTAGACCGGGACAGGGTTCGGGCGGCTACACCTTC.